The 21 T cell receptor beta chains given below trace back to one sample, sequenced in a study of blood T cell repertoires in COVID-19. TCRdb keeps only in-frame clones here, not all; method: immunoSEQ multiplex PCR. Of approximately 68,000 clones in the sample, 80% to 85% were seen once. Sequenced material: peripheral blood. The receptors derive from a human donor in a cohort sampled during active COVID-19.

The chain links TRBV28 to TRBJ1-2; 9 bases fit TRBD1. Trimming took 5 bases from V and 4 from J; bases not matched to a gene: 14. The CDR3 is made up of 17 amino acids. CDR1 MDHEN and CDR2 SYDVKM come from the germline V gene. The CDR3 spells CASSPAGTGTSIYGYTF. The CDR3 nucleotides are TGTGCCAGCAGTCCTGCCGGGACAGGGACATCGATCTATGGCTACACCTTC.

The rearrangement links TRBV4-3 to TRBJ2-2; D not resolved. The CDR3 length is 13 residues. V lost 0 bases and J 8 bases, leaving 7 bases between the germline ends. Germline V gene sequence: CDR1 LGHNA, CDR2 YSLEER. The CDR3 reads CASSQDWAGELFF. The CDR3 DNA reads TGCGCCAGCAGCCAAGATTGGGCTGGGGAGCTGTTTTTT.

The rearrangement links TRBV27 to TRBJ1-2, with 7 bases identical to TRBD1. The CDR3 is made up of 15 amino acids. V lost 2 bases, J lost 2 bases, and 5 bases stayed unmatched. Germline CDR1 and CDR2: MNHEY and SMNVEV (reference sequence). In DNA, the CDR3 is TGTGCCAGCAGTTTAAGGGGACAGTCGAACTATGGCTACACCTTC. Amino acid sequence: CASSLRGQSNYGYTF.

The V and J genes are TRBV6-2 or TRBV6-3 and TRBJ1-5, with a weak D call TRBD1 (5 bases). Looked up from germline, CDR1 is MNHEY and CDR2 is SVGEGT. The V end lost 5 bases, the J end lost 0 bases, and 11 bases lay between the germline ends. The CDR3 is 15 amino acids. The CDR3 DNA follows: TGTGCCAGCAGTCATAACAGGCTTAGCAATCAGCCCCAGCATTTT. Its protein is CASSHNRLSNQPQHF.

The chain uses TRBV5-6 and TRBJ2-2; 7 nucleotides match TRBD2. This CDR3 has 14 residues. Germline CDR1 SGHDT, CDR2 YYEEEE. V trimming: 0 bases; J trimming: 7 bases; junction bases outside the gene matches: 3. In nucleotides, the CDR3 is TGTGCCAGCAGCTTGGCGCGGGGGTTCGGGGAGCTGTTTTTT. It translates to CASSLARGFGELFF.

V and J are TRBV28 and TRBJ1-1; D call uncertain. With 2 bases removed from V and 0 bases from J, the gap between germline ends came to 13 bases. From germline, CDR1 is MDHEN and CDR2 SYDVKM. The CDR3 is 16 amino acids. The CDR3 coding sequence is TGTGCCAGCAGTTTAGAAACAGAAATAATGAACACTGAAGCTTTCTTT. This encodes CASSLETEIMNTEAFF.

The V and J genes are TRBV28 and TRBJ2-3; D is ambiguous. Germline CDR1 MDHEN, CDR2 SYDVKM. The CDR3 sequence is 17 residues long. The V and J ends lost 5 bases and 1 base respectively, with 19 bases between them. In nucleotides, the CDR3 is TGTGCCAGCAGTATACGAACAGATTTGGTCGGCACAGATACGCAGTATTTT. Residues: CASSIRTDLVGTDTQYF. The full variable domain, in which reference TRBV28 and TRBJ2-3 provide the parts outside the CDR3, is DVKVTQSSRYLVKRTGEKVFLECVQDMDHENMFWYRQDPGLGLRLIYFSYDVKMKEKGDIPEGYSVSREKKERFSLILESASTNQTSMYLCASSIRTDLVGTDTQYFGPGTRLTVL.

The CDR3 sequence: CASNHRGGENGYTF. CDR3 coding DNA: TGTGCCAGCAACCACAGAGGGGGCGAGAATGGCTACACCTTC. The chain recombines TRBV3-1 (or the pseudogene TRBV3-2) with TRBJ1-2, with 7 nucleotides matching TRBD1. The CDR3 extends over 14 amino acids. Looked up from germline, CDR1 is LGHDT and CDR2 is YNNKEL (reference sequence). Unmatched junction bases numbered 11, after V lost 7 bases and J lost 6 bases.

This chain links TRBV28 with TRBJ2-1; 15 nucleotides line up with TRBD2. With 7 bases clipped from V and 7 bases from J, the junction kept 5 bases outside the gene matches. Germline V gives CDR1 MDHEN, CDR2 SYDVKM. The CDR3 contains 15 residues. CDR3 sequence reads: CASTSGTSGRNEQFF. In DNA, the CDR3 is TGTGCCAGCACCTCTGGGACTAGCGGGAGGAATGAGCAGTTCTTC.

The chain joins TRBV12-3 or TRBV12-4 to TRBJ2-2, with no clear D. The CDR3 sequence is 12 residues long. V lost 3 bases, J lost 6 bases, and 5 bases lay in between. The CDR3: CASSLRSGELFF. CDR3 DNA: TGTGCCAGCAGTTTGAGATCCGGGGAGCTGTTTTTT.

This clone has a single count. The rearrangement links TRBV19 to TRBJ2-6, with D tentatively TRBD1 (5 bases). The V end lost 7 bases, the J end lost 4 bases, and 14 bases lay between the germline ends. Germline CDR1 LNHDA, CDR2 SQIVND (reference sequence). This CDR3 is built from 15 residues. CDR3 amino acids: CASNRQGSGANVLTF. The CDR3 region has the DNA TGTGCCAGTAATCGCCAGGGATCCGGGGCCAACGTCCTGACTTTC.

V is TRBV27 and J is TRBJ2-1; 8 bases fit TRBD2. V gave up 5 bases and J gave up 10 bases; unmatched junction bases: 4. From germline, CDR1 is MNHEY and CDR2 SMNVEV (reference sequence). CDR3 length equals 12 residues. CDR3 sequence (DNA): TGTGCCAGCAGTCGGGGGGGACTAGAGCAGTTCTTC. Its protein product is CASSRGGLEQFF.

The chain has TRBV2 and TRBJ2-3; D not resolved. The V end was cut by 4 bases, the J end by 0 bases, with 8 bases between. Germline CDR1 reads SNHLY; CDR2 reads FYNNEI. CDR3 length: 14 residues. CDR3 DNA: TGTGCCAGCAGTGCAGTCTCTAGCACAGATACGCAGTATTTT. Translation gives CASSAVSSTDTQYF.

CDR3 nucleotide sequence: TGTGCCAGCAGTCATGCAGGCACTGAAGCTTTCTTT. Translated: CASSHAGTEAFF. The rearrangement uses TRBV12-3 or TRBV12-4 and TRBJ1-1, with D uncertain. Trimming stripped 5 bases from V and 4 bases from J, with 8 bases between. The CDR3 sequence is 12 residues long.

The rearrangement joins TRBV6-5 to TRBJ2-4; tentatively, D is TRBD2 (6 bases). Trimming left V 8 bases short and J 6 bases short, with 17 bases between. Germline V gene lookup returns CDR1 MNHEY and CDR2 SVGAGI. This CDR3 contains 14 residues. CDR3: CASSLGQGGNIQYF. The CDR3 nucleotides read TGTGCCAGCTCCCTCGGGCAGGGAGGAAACATTCAGTACTTC.

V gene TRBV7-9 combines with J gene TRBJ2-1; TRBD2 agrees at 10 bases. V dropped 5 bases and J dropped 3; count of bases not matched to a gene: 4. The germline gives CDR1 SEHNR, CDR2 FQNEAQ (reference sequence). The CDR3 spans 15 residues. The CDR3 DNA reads TGTGCCAGCAGCAGCGGGACTAGCGACTACAATGAGCAGTTCTTC. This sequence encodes CASSSGTSDYNEQFF. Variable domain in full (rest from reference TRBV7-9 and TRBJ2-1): DTGVSQNPRHKITKRGQNVTFRCDPISEHNRLYWYRQTLGQGPEFLTYFQNEAQLEKSRLLSDRFSAERPKGSFSTLEIQRTEQGDSAMYLCASSSGTSDYNEQFFGPGTRLTVL.

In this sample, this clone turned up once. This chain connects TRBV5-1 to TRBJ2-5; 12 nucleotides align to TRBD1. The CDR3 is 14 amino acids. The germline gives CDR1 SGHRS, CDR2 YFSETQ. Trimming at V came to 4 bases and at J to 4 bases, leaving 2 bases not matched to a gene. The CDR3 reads CASSAGQGAETQYF. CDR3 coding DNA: TGCGCCAGCAGCGCGGGACAGGGGGCAGAGACCCAGTACTTC. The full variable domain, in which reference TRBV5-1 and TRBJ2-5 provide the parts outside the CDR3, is KAGVTQTPRYLIKTRGQQVTLSCSPISGHRSVSWYQQTPGQGLQFLFEYFSETQRNKGNFPGRFSGRQFSNSRSEMNVSTLELGDSALYLCASSAGQGAETQYFGPGTRLLVL.

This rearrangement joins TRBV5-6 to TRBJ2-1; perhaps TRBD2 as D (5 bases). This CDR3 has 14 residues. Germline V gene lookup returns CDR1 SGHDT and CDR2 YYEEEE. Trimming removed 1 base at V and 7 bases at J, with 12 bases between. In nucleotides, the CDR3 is TGTGCCAGCAGCTTGCGCGGGCGGCAGAATGAGCAGTTCTTC. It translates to CASSLRGRQNEQFF.

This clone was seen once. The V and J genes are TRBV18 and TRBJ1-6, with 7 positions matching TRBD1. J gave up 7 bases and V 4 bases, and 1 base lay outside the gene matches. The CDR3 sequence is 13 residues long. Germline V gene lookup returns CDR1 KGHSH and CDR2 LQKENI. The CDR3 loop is CASSQDRNSPLHF. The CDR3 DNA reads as TGTGCCAGCTCACAGGACAGGAATTCACCCCTCCACTTT.

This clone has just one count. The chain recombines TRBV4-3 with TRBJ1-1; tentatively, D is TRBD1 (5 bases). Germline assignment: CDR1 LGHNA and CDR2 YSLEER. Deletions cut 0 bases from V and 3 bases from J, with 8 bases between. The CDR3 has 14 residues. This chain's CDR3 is CASSQDPGYTEAFF. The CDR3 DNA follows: TGCGCCAGCAGCCAAGATCCAGGGTACACTGAAGCTTTCTTT.

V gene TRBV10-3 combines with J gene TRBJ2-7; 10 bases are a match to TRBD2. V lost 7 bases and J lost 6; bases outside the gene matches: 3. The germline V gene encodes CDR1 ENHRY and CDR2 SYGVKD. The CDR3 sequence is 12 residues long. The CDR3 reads CAIKSGRGEQYF. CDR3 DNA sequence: TGTGCCATCAAGAGCGGGAGGGGCGAGCAGTACTTC.